Following are 8 T cell receptor beta chains from one sample sequenced in a study of blood T cell repertoires in COVID-19. The repertoire was sequenced with immunoSEQ multiplex PCR; TCRdb's copy has only in-frame clones and lacks some. The top ten hold around 4% of the sample, which has a few hundred thousand clones, about 86% seen once. The sample comprised PBMCs or T cells enriched from blood (not recorded which). These receptors were collected from a woman in her forties with acute COVID-19.

The chain carries TRBV28 and TRBJ1-2; tentatively, D is TRBD1 (6 bases). Germline CDR1 is MDHEN and CDR2 is SYDVKM. The CDR3 totals 14 residues. V lost 5 bases to trimming and J lost 4 bases, with 14 bases between them. CDR3 DNA sequence: TGTGCCAGCAGTATAACGACAGGCCGCTATGGCTACACCTTC. Translated: CASSITTGRYGYTF.

This rearrangement joins TRBV7-6 to TRBJ2-7, with 10 bases that match TRBD2. Per the germline V gene, CDR1 is SGHVS and CDR2 is FNYEAQ. V was pared by 1 base and J by 3 bases, with 12 bases of the junction left unmatched. There are 18 residues in the CDR3. DNA for the CDR3: TGTGCCAGCAGCTTAGGCCTAGCGGGAGAGGGGGGCCTCTACGAGCAGTACTTC. Protein product: CASSLGLAGEGGLYEQYF.

This chain uses TRBV7-8 with TRBJ2-7; D is ambiguous. There are 13 residues in the CDR3. Germline V gene data show CDR1 as SGHVS and CDR2 as FQNEAQ. The germline V and J ends were trimmed by 6 bases and 1 base, with 10 bases remaining between them. Here the CDR3 DNA reads TGTGCCAGCAGTTCCGCGGCATCCTACGAGCAGTACTTC. Encoded protein: CASSSAASYEQYF.

The chain carries TRBV30 and TRBJ2-7; possible D gene TRBD2, 5 bases. Trimming removed 4 bases from V and 2 bases from J, with 12 bases in between. Germline assignment: CDR1 GTSNPN and CDR2 SVGIG (reference sequence). CDR3 size: 13 residues. The CDR3 nucleotides are TGTGCCTGGATGAACGGGAAAACCTACGAGCAGTACTTC. Its translation: CAWMNGKTYEQYF.

The chain combines TRBV5-1 with TRBJ2-2; a possible D gene is TRBD1 (5 bases). Germline V gives CDR1 SGHRS, CDR2 YFSETQ. This CDR3 contains 14 residues. The V and J ends lost 0 bases and 5 bases respectively, with 8 bases between them. CDR3 in DNA: TGCGCCAGCAGCTTGGCCCCAGGGACCGGGGAGCTGTTTTTT. This sequence encodes CASSLAPGTGELFF.

This chain joins TRBV7-2 and TRBJ1-4; D perhaps matches TRBD1 (6 bases). Germline CDR1 is SGHTA and CDR2 is FQGNSA. Trimming left V 5 bases short and J 7 bases short, with 23 bases between. CDR3 length: 17 amino acids. The CDR3 DNA sequence: TGTGCCAGCAGCGAAACGCGTTGGGCAGGGGCTAGTGAAAAACTGTTTTTT. This codes for CASSETRWAGASEKLFF.

The chain joins TRBV28 to TRBJ1-2; TRBD1 aligns across 9 bases. The CDR3 contains 18 residues. V was clipped by 4 bases and J by 4 bases; unmatched bases: 16. Germline values: CDR1 MDHEN, CDR2 SYDVKM. The CDR3 nucleotides are TGTGCCAGCAGTTCGATCGGGACAGGGAGGAAGGGGCCCTATGGCTACACCTTC. Its protein product is CASSSIGTGRKGPYGYTF.

The chain has TRBV11-3 and TRBJ2-5; possible D gene TRBD1, 6 bases. Germline values: CDR1 SGHNT, CDR2 YENEEA. The CDR3 is made up of 16 amino acids. The germline V and J ends were trimmed by 1 base and 1 base, with 13 bases remaining between them. The CDR3 bases are TGTGCCAGCAGCTTAGGTCGGACAGAATTCCAAGAGACCCAGTACTTC. Its translation is CASSLGRTEFQETQYF. The variable domain in full, with the rest retrieved from reference TRBV11-3 and TRBJ2-5, is EAGVVQSPRYKIIEKKQPVAFWCNPISGHNTLYWYLQNLGQGPELLIRYENEEAVDDSQLPKDRFSAERLKGVDSTLKIQPAELGDSAVYLCASSLGRTEFQETQYFGPGTRLLVL.